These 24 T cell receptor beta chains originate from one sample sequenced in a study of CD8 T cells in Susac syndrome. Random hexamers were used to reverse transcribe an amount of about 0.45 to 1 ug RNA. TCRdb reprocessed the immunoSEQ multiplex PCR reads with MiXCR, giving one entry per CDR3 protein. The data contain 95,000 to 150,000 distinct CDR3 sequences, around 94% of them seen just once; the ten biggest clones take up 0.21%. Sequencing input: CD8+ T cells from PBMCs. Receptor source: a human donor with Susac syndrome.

Here the CDR3 reads CSARTSGRAYEQYF. The CDR3 DNA reads TGCAGTGCTAGGACTAGCGGGAGGGCCTACGAGCAGTACTTC. The chain is built from TRBV20-1 and TRBJ2-7; TRBD2 matches 14 bases. Trimming at V came to 3 bases and at J to 2 bases, leaving 0 bases not matched to a gene. This CDR3 is 14 amino acids long. Germline V gives CDR1 DFQATT, CDR2 SNEGSKA (reference sequence).

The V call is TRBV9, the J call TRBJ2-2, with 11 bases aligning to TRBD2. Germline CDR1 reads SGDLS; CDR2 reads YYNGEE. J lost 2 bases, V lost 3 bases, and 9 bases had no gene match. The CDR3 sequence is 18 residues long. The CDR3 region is CASSGGPTSGGNTGELFF. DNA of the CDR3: TGTGCCAGCAGCGGCGGGCCCACTAGCGGGGGAAACACCGGGGAGCTGTTTTTT.

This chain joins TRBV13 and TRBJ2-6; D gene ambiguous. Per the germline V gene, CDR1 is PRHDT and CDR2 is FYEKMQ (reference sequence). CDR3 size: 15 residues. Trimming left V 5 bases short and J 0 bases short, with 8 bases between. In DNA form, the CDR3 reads TGTGCCAGCAGCCAGGCCGGCTCTGGGGCCAACGTCCTGACTTTC. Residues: CASSQAGSGANVLTF.

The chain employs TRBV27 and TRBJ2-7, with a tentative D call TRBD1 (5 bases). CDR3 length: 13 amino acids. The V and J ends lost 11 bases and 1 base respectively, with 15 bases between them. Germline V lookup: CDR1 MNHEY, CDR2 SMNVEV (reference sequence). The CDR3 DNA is TGTGCCGGGGAATCGGACAAATCCTACGAGCAGTACTTC. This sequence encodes CAGESDKSYEQYF.

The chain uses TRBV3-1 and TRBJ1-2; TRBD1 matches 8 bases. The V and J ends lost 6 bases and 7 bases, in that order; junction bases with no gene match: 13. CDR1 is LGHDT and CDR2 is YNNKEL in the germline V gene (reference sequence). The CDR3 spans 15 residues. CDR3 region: CASRFGQGVRGGYTF. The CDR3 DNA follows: TGTGCCAGCAGGTTCGGACAGGGTGTAAGGGGTGGCTACACCTTC.

The CDR3 sequence: CSAVAKPRVLSTEAFF. CDR3 DNA sequence: TGCAGTGCCGTAGCTAAACCCAGGGTCTTGAGCACTGAAGCTTTCTTT. V gene TRBV20-1 combines with J gene TRBJ1-1; perhaps TRBD1 as D (5 bases). Trimming cost V 6 bases and J 4 bases, with 24 bases left between them. Germline values: CDR1 DFQATT, CDR2 SNEGSKA (reference sequence). There are 16 residues in the CDR3.

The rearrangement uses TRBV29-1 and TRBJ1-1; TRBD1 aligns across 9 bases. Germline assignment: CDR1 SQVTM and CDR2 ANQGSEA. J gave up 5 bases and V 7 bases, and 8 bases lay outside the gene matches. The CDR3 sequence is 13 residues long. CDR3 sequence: CSAPGQGGTEAFF. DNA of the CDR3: TGCAGCGCCCCGGGACAGGGAGGGACTGAAGCTTTCTTT.

The CDR3: CASRRLGTDTQYF. The CDR3 nucleotides read TGTGCCAGTAGAAGGCTAGGCACAGATACGCAGTATTTT. The J gene is TRBJ2-3, the V gene TRBV19; no clear D. Trimming stripped 6 bases from V and 1 base from J, with 8 bases between. CDR1 and CDR2 from the germline V gene are LNHDA and SQIVND (reference sequence). The CDR3 has 13 residues.

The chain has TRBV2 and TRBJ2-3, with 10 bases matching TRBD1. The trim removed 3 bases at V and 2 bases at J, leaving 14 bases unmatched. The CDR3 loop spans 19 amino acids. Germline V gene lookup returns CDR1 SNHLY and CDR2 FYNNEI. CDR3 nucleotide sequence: TGTGCCAGCAGTGACCTACCCGGGACAGGGGCTATCGACACAGATACGCAGTATTTT. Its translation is CASSDLPGTGAIDTDTQYF.

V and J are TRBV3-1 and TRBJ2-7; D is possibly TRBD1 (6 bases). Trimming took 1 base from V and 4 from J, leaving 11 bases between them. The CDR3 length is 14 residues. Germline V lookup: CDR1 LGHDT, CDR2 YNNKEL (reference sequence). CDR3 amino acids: CASSQGGGLYEQYF. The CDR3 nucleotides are TGTGCCAGCAGCCAAGGTGGGGGCCTTTACGAGCAGTACTTC.

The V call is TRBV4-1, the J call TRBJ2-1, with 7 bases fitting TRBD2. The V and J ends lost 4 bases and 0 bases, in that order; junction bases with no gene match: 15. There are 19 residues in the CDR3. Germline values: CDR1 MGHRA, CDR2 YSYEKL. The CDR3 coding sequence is TGCGCCAGCAGCCTCCCCTCTGAGGGAGGGGCCCACTCCTACAATGAGCAGTTCTTC. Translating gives CASSLPSEGGAHSYNEQFF.

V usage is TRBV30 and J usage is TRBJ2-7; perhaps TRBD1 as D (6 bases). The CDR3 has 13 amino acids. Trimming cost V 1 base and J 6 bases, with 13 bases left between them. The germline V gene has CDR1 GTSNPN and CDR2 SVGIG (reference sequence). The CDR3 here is CAWSGQVGSEQYF. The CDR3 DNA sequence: TGTGCCTGGAGTGGACAGGTCGGATCCGAGCAGTACTTC. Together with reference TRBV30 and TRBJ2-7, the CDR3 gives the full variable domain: SQTIHQWPATLVQPVGSPLSLECTVEGTSNPNLYWYRQAAGRGLQLLFYSVGIGQISSEVPQNLSASRPQDRQFILSSKKLLLSDSGFYLCAWSGQVGSEQYFGPGTRLTVT.

The CDR3 sequence is CSARDGSGGVLYEQYF. The CDR3, as DNA: TGCAGTGCTAGAGATGGAAGCGGGGGGGTACTGTACGAGCAGTACTTC. V gene TRBV20-1 combines with J gene TRBJ2-7; 10 nucleotides align to TRBD2. Germline lookup yields CDR1 DFQATT and CDR2 SNEGSKA (reference sequence). The V segment lost 0 bases and the J segment 4 bases; nucleotides outside the gene matches: 9. CDR3 size: 16 residues.

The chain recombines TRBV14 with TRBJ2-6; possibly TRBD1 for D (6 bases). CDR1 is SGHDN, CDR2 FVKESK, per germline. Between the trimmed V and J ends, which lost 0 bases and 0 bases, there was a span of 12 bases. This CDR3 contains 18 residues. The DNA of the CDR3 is TGTGCCAGCAGCCAAGATGTGGGGGCTTACTCTGGGGCCAACGTCCTGACTTTC. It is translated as CASSQDVGAYSGANVLTF.

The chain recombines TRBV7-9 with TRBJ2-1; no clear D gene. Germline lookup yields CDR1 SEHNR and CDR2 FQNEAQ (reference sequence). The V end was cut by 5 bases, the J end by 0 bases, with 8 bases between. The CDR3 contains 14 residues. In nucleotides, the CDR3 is TGTGCCAGCAGCGGCATAAGCTCCTACAATGAGCAGTTCTTC. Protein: CASSGISSYNEQFF.

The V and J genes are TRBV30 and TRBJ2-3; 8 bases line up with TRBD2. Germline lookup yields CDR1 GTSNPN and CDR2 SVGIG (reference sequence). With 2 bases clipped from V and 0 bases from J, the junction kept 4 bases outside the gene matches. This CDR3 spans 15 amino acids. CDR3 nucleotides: TGTGCCTGGAGTCCGGGGGGGGCTAGCACAGATACGCAGTATTTT. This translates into CAWSPGGASTDTQYF.

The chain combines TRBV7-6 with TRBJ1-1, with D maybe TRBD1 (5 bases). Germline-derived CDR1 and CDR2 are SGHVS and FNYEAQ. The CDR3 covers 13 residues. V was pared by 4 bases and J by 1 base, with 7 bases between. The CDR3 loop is CASSSDRNTEAFF. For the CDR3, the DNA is TGTGCCAGCAGCTCCGACAGGAACACTGAAGCTTTCTTT.

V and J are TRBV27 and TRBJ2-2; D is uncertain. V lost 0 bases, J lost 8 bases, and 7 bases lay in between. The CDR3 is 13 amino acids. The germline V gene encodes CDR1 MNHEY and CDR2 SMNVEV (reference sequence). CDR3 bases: TGTGCCAGCAGTTTATCATCCGCTGGGGAGCTGTTTTTT. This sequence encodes CASSLSSAGELFF.

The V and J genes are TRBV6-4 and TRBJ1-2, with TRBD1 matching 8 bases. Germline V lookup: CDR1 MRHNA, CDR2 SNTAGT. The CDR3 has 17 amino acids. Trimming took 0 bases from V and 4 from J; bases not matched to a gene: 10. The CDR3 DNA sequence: TGTGCCAGCAGTGACTCGGAAACCGGGACAGGAGTCTATGGCTACACCTTC. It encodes CASSDSETGTGVYGYTF.

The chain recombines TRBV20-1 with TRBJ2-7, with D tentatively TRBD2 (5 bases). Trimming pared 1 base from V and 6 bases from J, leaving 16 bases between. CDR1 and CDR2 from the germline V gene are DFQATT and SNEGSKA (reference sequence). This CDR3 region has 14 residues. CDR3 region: CSARAPDYRAEQYF. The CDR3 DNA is TGCAGTGCTAGAGCCCCAGACTATCGGGCCGAGCAGTACTTC.

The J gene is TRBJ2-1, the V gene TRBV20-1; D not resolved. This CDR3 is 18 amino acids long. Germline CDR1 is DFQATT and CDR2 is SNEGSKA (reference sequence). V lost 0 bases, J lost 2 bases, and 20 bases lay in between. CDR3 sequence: CSARDLLPIAVAYNEQFF. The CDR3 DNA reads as TGCAGTGCTAGAGATCTTCTCCCCATTGCGGTCGCCTACAATGAGCAGTTCTTC.

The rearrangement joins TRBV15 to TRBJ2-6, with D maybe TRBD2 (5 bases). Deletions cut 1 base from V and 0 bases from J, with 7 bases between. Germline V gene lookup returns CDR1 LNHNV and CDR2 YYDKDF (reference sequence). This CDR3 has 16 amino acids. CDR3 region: CATSRVGNSGANVLTF. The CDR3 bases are TGTGCCACCAGCAGAGTCGGGAACTCTGGGGCCAACGTCCTGACTTTC.

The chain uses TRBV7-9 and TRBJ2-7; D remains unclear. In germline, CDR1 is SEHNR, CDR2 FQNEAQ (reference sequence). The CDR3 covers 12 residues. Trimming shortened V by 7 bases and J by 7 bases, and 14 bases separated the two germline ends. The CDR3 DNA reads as TGTGCCAGCACCCTAGATTCCTGGGAGCAGTACTTC. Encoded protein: CASTLDSWEQYF. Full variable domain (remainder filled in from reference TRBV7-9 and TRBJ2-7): DTGVSQNPRHKITKRGQNVTFRCDPISEHNRLYWYRQTLGQGPEFLTYFQNEAQLEKSRLLSDRFSAERPKGSFSTLEIQRTEQGDSAMYLCASTLDSWEQYFGPGTRLTVT.

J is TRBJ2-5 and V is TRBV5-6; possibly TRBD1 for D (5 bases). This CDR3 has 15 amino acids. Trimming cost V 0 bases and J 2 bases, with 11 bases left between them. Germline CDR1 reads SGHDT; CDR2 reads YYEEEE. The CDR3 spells CASSLARQLQETQYF. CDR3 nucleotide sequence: TGTGCCAGCAGCTTGGCCAGACAGCTGCAAGAGACCCAGTACTTC.